Included here is one TCR beta chain sequence, with context. The antigen is not known. This entry belongs to a study of cytomegalovirus exposure and HLA in healthy donors. General study points: With DRB1 most and HLA-C fewest, TCR association rates differed between HLA loci in a later analysis.

PCR involved 60 Vbeta and 13 Jbeta primers. Sequencing was performed with immunoSEQ multiplex PCR; in TCRdb, only in-frame clones are kept and a portion is missing. Of about 200,000 clones listed, roughly 90% were seen once; the top ten hold roughly 0.34%. Healthy bone marrow donors formed the donor group. Donors likely had unrecorded immune exposures despite being nominally healthy when sampled. CDR1 and CDR2 from the germline V gene are SEHNR and FQNEAQ (reference sequence). This CDR3 spans 14 amino acids. V was trimmed by 4 bases and J by 8 bases, leaving 15 bases between them. Source material: PBMCs. The receptor was derived from a young woman in good health and CMV-seronegative. The chain has TRBV7-9 and TRBJ2-1; D may be TRBD2 (6 bases). CDR3 in amino acids: CASSSTSSGDEQFF. CDR3 nucleotide sequence: TGTGCCAGCAGCTCAACTAGCAGTGGTGATGAGCAGTTCTTC. The full variable domain, its missing parts supplied by reference TRBV7-9 and TRBJ2-1, is DTGVSQNPRHKITKRGQNVTFRCDPISEHNRLYWYRQTLGQGPEFLTYFQNEAQLEKSRLLSDRFSAERPKGSFSTLEIQRTEQGDSAMYLCASSSTSSGDEQFFGPGTRLTVL.